Shown below are 20 T cell receptor beta chains from a single sample sequenced in a study of blood T cell repertoires in COVID-19. Sequencing used immunoSEQ multiplex PCR; TCRdb keeps in-frame clones, though not all of them. The table has some 670,000 clones, around 90% seen once. Material: peripheral blood. The source of these receptors is a woman in her late teens or twenties with acute or convalescent COVID-19.

This chain uses TRBV6-6 with TRBJ2-3, with D perhaps TRBD1 (5 bases). The CDR3 is made up of 14 amino acids. Germline lookup yields CDR1 MNHNY and CDR2 SVGAGI (reference sequence). The germline V and J ends were trimmed by 9 bases and 0 bases, with 13 bases remaining between them. The CDR3 loop reads CASSRGVSTDTQYF. The CDR3 DNA is TGTGCCAGTTCTAGGGGCGTTAGCACAGATACGCAGTATTTT.

The chain couples TRBV7-9 to TRBJ1-2; 7 bases fit TRBD1. The CDR3 runs to 12 residues. Per the germline V gene, CDR1 is SEHNR and CDR2 is FQNEAQ (reference sequence). The V and J ends lost 11 bases and 8 bases, in that order; junction bases with no gene match: 11. This CDR3 reads CASRGQGEGYTF. CDR3 bases: TGTGCCTCGAGGGGGCAGGGAGAAGGCTACACCTTC.

This chain uses TRBV2 with TRBJ1-1; no clear D. Trimming shortened V by 6 bases and J by 8 bases, and 10 bases separated the two germline ends. The CDR3 sequence is 11 residues long. CDR1 and CDR2 (germline): SNHLY, FYNNEI. The CDR3 region has the DNA TGTGCCAGCAGGCGGGGAGGGGAAGCTTTCTTT. This translates into CASRRGGEAFF.

Worth noting for this clone: At the DNA level, this CDR3 is encoded by other sequences in the same sample as well. V usage is TRBV7-9 and J usage is TRBJ1-2; 10 bases line up with TRBD1. The CDR3 loop spans 13 amino acids. Germline loops: CDR1 SEHNR, CDR2 FQNEAQ (reference sequence). The junction had 5 bases not matched to a gene; V was cut back by 5 bases and J by 8 bases. CDR3 region: CASSLPTGGGYTF. For the CDR3, the DNA is TGTGCCAGCAGCCTACCGACAGGGGGCGGCTACACCTTC.

Of note for this clone: The sample holds other DNA sequences that translate to the same CDR3. The rearrangement joins TRBV6-2 or TRBV6-3 to TRBJ2-1; a possible D gene is TRBD2 (6 bases). Germline CDR1 reads MNHEY; CDR2 reads SVGEGT. V was cut by 0 bases and J by 1 base, with 7 bases left in between. The CDR3 runs 15 residues. In DNA form, the CDR3 reads TGTGCCAGCAGTTACTCTAGCGGTTCCTACAATGAGCAGTTCTTC. This translates into CASSYSSGSYNEQFF.

The chain combines TRBV7-3 with TRBJ2-3; the match to TRBD2 covers 7 bases. The V and J ends lost 1 base and 1 base, in that order; junction bases with no gene match: 2. Per the germline V gene, CDR1 is SGHTA and CDR2 is FQGTGA. The CDR3 extends over 15 amino acids. CDR3 loop: CASSLSRGGTDTQYF. The CDR3 DNA sequence: TGTGCCAGCAGCTTAAGCCGGGGGGGCACAGATACGCAGTATTTT.

V and J are TRBV4-2 and TRBJ2-3; TRBD2 matches 10 bases. The CDR3 consists of 16 residues. Losses at the gene ends were 1 base for V and 3 bases for J; bases not matched to a gene: 4. The V gene's germline CDR1 is LGHNA and CDR2 YNFKEQ. CDR3 bases: TGTGCCAGCAGCCAAGTTAGCGGGGGGCTGACAGATACGCAGTATTTT. Protein product: CASSQVSGGLTDTQYF.

V gene TRBV10-3 combines with J gene TRBJ1-2; TRBD1 is a possible D gene (5 bases). Germline loops: CDR1 ENHRY, CDR2 SYGVKD. The CDR3 loop spans 12 amino acids. Between the trimmed V and J ends, which lost 8 bases and 3 bases, there was a span of 10 bases. This CDR3 reads CAIEGEDYGYTF. CDR3 DNA: TGTGCCATCGAAGGGGAGGACTATGGCTACACCTTC.

The chain has TRBV29-1 and TRBJ1-1; no reliable D call. Germline CDR1 is SQVTM and CDR2 is ANQGSEA. This CDR3 has 11 residues. The CDR3 DNA reads as TGCAGTACTCCGGTAAACACTGAAGCTTTCTTT. Translating it yields CSTPVNTEAFF.

V usage is TRBV18 and J usage is TRBJ1-1; 7 bases align to TRBD1. CDR1 is KGHSH, CDR2 LQKENI, per germline. With V trimmed by 6 bases and J by 4 bases, 20 bases remained unmatched. This CDR3 comprises 18 residues. The CDR3 DNA sequence: TGTGCCAGCTCCCCCTCTCCGGCAGGGGGTCTTGGGGGCACTGAAGCTTTCTTT. Protein: CASSPSPAGGLGGTEAFF.

This clone was seen a few times. The V gene is TRBV29-1, the J gene TRBJ1-1; 9 bases agree with TRBD1. The germline V gene has CDR1 SQVTM and CDR2 ANQGSEA. This CDR3 has 17 amino acids. The junction had 18 bases not matched to a gene; V was cut back by 1 base and J by 9 bases. The CDR3 DNA is TGCAGCGTTGAAGCTGTACCGGGACAGGGTTGGGTCGGGCAAGCTTTCTTT. It is translated as CSVEAVPGQGWVGQAFF.

The rearrangement joins TRBV30 to TRBJ2-4; 9 bases agree with TRBD1. Looked up from germline, CDR1 is GTSNPN and CDR2 is SVGIG (reference sequence). The CDR3 length is 17 residues. Trimming took 0 bases from V and 0 from J; bases not matched to a gene: 6. CDR3 bases: TGTGCCTGGAGTGTCCCACAGGGGGCTCTAGCCAAAAACATTCAGTACTTC. Translating gives CAWSVPQGALAKNIQYF.

V is TRBV6-5 and J is TRBJ1-2; no clear D gene. V was trimmed by 5 bases and J by 8 bases, leaving 18 bases between them. This CDR3 comprises 14 residues. Germline assignment: CDR1 MNHEY and CDR2 SVGAGI. The CDR3 region has the DNA TGTGCCAGCAGTCCATCCGGGAGGTATTCGGGCTACACCTTC. It is translated as CASSPSGRYSGYTF.

This chain uses TRBV30 with TRBJ1-4; 7 bases line up with TRBD1. This CDR3 spans 15 amino acids. Per the germline V gene, CDR1 is GTSNPN and CDR2 is SVGIG (reference sequence). The J segment lost 8 bases and the V segment lost 1 base, leaving 10 bases of the junction unmatched. CDR3 region: CAWSGPTGEREKLFF. CDR3 DNA: TGTGCCTGGAGTGGGCCCACAGGGGAGAGAGAAAAACTGTTTTTT.

The V and J genes are TRBV28 and TRBJ2-1, with TRBD2 matching 11 bases. From germline, CDR1 is MDHEN and CDR2 SYDVKM. The CDR3 runs to 19 residues. V lost 1 base and J lost 0; bases outside the gene matches: 8. The CDR3 spells CASSLFPTSGAHSYNEQFF. CDR3 coding DNA: TGTGCCAGCAGTTTATTCCCGACTAGCGGGGCCCACTCCTACAATGAGCAGTTCTTC. Based on the CDR3 plus reference TRBV28 and TRBJ2-1, the full variable domain is DVKVTQSSRYLVKRTGEKVFLECVQDMDHENMFWYRQDPGLGLRLIYFSYDVKMKEKGDIPEGYSVSREKKERFSLILESASTNQTSMYLCASSLFPTSGAHSYNEQFFGPGTRLTVL.

This clone has a single count. This rearrangement joins TRBV4-3 to TRBJ1-1; D uncertain. The CDR3 length is 16 residues. In germline, CDR1 is LGHNA, CDR2 YSLEER. V lost 0 bases, J lost 6 bases, and 17 bases lay in between. In DNA form, the CDR3 reads TGCGCCAGCAGCCAAGATATGATCTACATCGGGGCTGAAGCTTTCTTT. Translating it yields CASSQDMIYIGAEAFF.

The rearrangement uses TRBV5-1 and TRBJ2-2; D gene uncertain. V was pared by 2 bases and J by 6 bases, with 8 bases between. This CDR3 is built from 13 residues. Germline V lookup: CDR1 SGHRS, CDR2 YFSETQ. The CDR3 nucleotides read TGCGCCAGCAGCTTCGGTCGGGCCGGGGAGCTGTTTTTT. Protein sequence: CASSFGRAGELFF.

This chain connects TRBV5-1 to TRBJ2-7; 7 nucleotides line up with TRBD2. CDR3 length: 15 residues. Germline lookup yields CDR1 SGHRS and CDR2 YFSETQ. The junction had 6 bases not matched to a gene; V was cut back by 0 bases and J by 3 bases. The CDR3 nucleotides are TGCGCCAGCAGCTTGGAGCGGGGAAGGGGCTACGAGCAGTACTTC. This translates into CASSLERGRGYEQYF.

The genes are TRBV27 and TRBJ2-5; TRBD1 might be the D (6 bases). This CDR3 comprises 15 residues. Per germline, CDR1 MNHEY and CDR2 SMNVEV (reference sequence). Trimming cost V 6 bases and J 4 bases, with 18 bases left between them. CDR3 in amino acids: CASRWTATGGETQYF. Here the CDR3 DNA reads TGTGCCAGCAGGTGGACAGCAACAGGAGGAGAGACCCAGTACTTC.

The rearrangement uses TRBV14 and TRBJ2-3; D gene ambiguous. Trimming left V 0 bases short and J 2 bases short, with 9 bases between. This CDR3 has 15 amino acids. The germline gives CDR1 SGHDN, CDR2 FVKESK. CDR3 DNA sequence: TGTGCCAGCAGCCAAGATTGGCGGTACACAGATACGCAGTATTTT. It encodes CASSQDWRYTDTQYF.